Sequencing of this T cell receptor beta chain was carried out in a study of cytomegalovirus exposure and HLA in healthy donors. Findings and caveats of the study: V segments that were indistinguishable, TRBV6-2 and TRBV6-3 among them, were omitted from analysis.

This CDR3 has 20 amino acids. CDR1 and CDR2 (germline): KGHSH, LQKENI. Trimming at V came to 2 bases and at J to 0 bases, leaving 14 bases not matched to a gene. PCR was performed using 60 Vbeta and 13 Jbeta primers. Sequencing was performed with immunoSEQ multiplex PCR; in TCRdb, only in-frame clones are kept and a portion is missing. The sample has 150,000 to 200,000 clones, over 60% seen once. This clone was found a few times. Its cognate antigen is unknown. The TCR was taken from a woman in her forties in good health and CMV-seronegative. The sample was PBMCs. The chain is built from TRBV18 and TRBJ2-3; 10 nucleotides line up with TRBD2. The CDR3 spells CASSPATAGGPSASTDTQYF. In DNA, the CDR3 is TGTGCCAGCTCACCAGCTACAGCGGGAGGGCCCTCCGCTAGCACAGATACGCAGTATTTT.